The clone carrying this T cell receptor beta chain was counted at least ten times. In a library made to pick up alpha chains, this beta chain is a stray read with a size that means little. V was cut by 1 base and J by 4 bases, with 9 bases left in between. Germline CDR1 SGDLS, CDR2 YYNGEE. The CDR3 is made up of 14 amino acids. The data belong to a study of spatial heterogeneity in lung cancer. TCRdb fed the 5' RACE reads into MiXCR, producing one record per CDR3 protein. The sample lists under 7,000 distinct CDR3 sequences; 9.5% to 15% were seen once. Specified time point: sample taken at primary tumor resection. Unsorted whole RNA samples from tumor, nontumor lung or frozen PBMC were sequenced.

The specimen was lung tissue, collected at surgery. The clonotype was recovered from a human donor with early-stage non-small cell lung cancer. This sequence joins TRBV9 and TRBJ1-3; D gene ambiguous. The CDR3 nucleotides read TGTGCCAGCAGCGTAACTTCACAGGGAAACACCATATATTTT. Protein: CASSVTSQGNTIYF.